What follows are 27 T cell receptor beta chains derived from one specimen sequenced in a study of OX40 agonist ivuxolimab in advanced cancers. The repertoire was sequenced with immunoSEQ multiplex PCR; TCRdb's copy has only in-frame clones and lacks some. The table has 40,000 to 55,000 clones, 90% to 95% seen once. This specimen was CD4+ or CD8+ T cells sorted from blood, taken in a trial of the OX40 agonist ivuxolimab. These receptors were taken from an adult with an advanced solid tumor such as melanoma, head and neck, liver or kidney cancer.

The V gene is TRBV19, the J gene TRBJ2-7; 9 bases are shared with TRBD1. This CDR3 has 14 amino acids. The junction had 5 bases not matched to a gene; V was cut back by 5 bases and J by 3 bases. Per germline, CDR1 LNHDA and CDR2 SQIVND (reference sequence). CDR3 protein: CASSPGTGNYEQYF. The CDR3 DNA reads TGTGCCAGTAGTCCCGGGACAGGGAACTACGAGCAGTACTTC.

The CDR3 here is CATSSGYTGELFF. As DNA, the CDR3 is TGTGCCACCTCTAGCGGGTACACCGGGGAGCTGTTTTTT. This chain connects TRBV6-6 to TRBJ2-2; the match to TRBD2 covers 8 bases. Germline V gives CDR1 MNHNY, CDR2 SVGAGI (reference sequence). The CDR3 has 13 residues. The trim removed 10 bases at V and 3 bases at J, leaving 4 bases unmatched.

The chain employs TRBV19 and TRBJ2-5; D is uncertain. The V gene's germline CDR1 is LNHDA and CDR2 SQIVND (reference sequence). The CDR3 totals 11 residues. V lost 3 bases to trimming and J lost 7 bases, with 6 bases between them. CDR3: CASSILGTQYF. CDR3 coding DNA: TGTGCCAGTAGTATCTTGGGGACCCAGTACTTC.

V is TRBV13 and J is TRBJ2-5; 10 bases map to TRBD2. The J call could be wrong; TRBJ2-7 is a better fit for the DNA end. Germline CDR1 reads PRHDT; CDR2 reads FYEKMQ (reference sequence). CDR3 size: 15 residues. The CDR3: CASSFGASGSYEQYF. Here the CDR3 DNA reads TGTGCCAGCAGCTTTGGTGCTAGCGGGAGTTACGAGCAGTACTTC.

The chain recombines TRBV4-3 with TRBJ2-1, with D uncertain. The CDR3 consists of 15 residues. V lost 0 bases and J lost 7, with 13 bases in between. Germline V gives CDR1 LGHNA, CDR2 YSLEER. The CDR3 protein is CASSQEGNKMNEQFF. CDR3 coding DNA: TGCGCCAGCAGCCAAGAGGGGAACAAAATGAATGAGCAGTTCTTC.

CDR3 residues: CASSPGDTEAFF. The CDR3 DNA reads TGTGCCAGCAGCCCAGGGGACACTGAAGCTTTCTTT. The chain links TRBV5-8 to TRBJ1-1, with D possibly matching TRBD1 (6 bases). This CDR3 comprises 12 residues. Germline V gives CDR1 SGHTS, CDR2 YDEGEE. Trimming cost V 4 bases and J 3 bases, with 7 bases left between them.

The CDR3 protein is CASSLAGGAAKNIQYF. The DNA for the CDR3 is TGTGCCAGCAGCTTAGCGGGGGGTGCGGCCAAAAACATTCAGTACTTC. This chain uses TRBV11-1 with TRBJ2-4; maybe TRBD2 (6 bases). In germline, CDR1 is SGHAT, CDR2 FQDESV (reference sequence). The CDR3 contains 16 residues. Trimming pared 0 bases from V and 1 base from J, leaving 10 bases between.

The rearrangement links TRBV29-1 to TRBJ2-7, with unresolved D. The V and J ends lost 4 bases and 0 bases respectively, with 10 bases between them. This CDR3 has 13 residues. Germline lookup yields CDR1 SQVTM and CDR2 ANQGSEA. CDR3 protein: CSVVSTFSYEQYF. The CDR3 DNA is TGCAGCGTTGTATCGACTTTCTCCTACGAGCAGTACTTC.

The gene calls are TRBV7-6 and TRBJ1-1; D unclear. Germline V CDR1 and CDR2: SGHVS, FNYEAQ. Trimming shortened V by 2 bases and J by 7 bases, and 14 bases separated the two germline ends. This CDR3 region has 14 residues. In nucleotides, the CDR3 is TGTGCCAGCAGCTTAAACGGGCAACCTGATGAAGCTTTCTTT. Translated: CASSLNGQPDEAFF.

The chain is built from TRBV18 and TRBJ1-1; TRBD1 aligns across 7 bases. Germline CDR1 KGHSH, CDR2 LQKENI. V dropped 2 bases and J dropped 4; count of bases not matched to a gene: 4. The CDR3 totals 14 residues. The CDR3 coding sequence is TGTGCCAGCTCACCAAGGGGGCTGGGCACTGAAGCTTTCTTT. Protein sequence: CASSPRGLGTEAFF.

V usage is TRBV6-4 and J usage is TRBJ2-3; D call uncertain. The CDR3 extends over 13 amino acids. V gave up 2 bases and J gave up 2 bases, with 5 bases separating them. Germline CDR1 reads MRHNA; CDR2 reads SNTAGT. CDR3 in DNA: TGTGCCAGCAGTGACAGGGCCACAGATACGCAGTATTTT. Its translation is CASSDRATDTQYF.

J is TRBJ2-7 and V is TRBV14; 9 bases match TRBD2. Germline V gene lookup returns CDR1 SGHDN and CDR2 FVKESK. The V segment lost 1 base and the J segment 7 bases; nucleotides outside the gene matches: 8. The CDR3 is made up of 15 amino acids. The CDR3 is CASSQAGGGAREQYF. The CDR3 DNA follows: TGTGCCAGCAGCCAAGCCGGCGGGGGGGCGAGGGAGCAGTACTTC.

The rearrangement links TRBV9 to TRBJ2-7; 7 nucleotides align to TRBD2. The germline V gene has CDR1 SGDLS and CDR2 YYNGEE. The CDR3 runs 13 residues. After removal of 3 bases from V and 2 bases from J, the junction contained 2 bases not matched to a gene. CDR3 region: CASSGTSTYEQYF. CDR3 nucleotide sequence: TGTGCCAGCAGCGGGACTAGTACCTACGAGCAGTACTTC. Variable domain in full (rest from reference TRBV9 and TRBJ2-7): DSGVTQTPKHLITATGQRVTLRCSPRSGDLSVYWYQQSLDQGLQFLIQYYNGEERAKGNILERFSAQQFPDLHSELNLSSLELGDSALYFCASSGTSTYEQYFGPGTRLTVT.

The chain links TRBV7-8 to TRBJ2-1; 12 nucleotides agree with TRBD2. Per germline, CDR1 SGHVS and CDR2 FQNEAQ. CDR3 length: 16 amino acids. V lost 5 bases, J lost 5 bases, and 7 bases stayed unmatched. The CDR3 region is CASSRTGLAGHNEQFF. In nucleotides, the CDR3 is TGTGCCAGCAGCCGAACGGGACTAGCGGGCCACAATGAGCAGTTCTTC.

The chain combines TRBV6-6 with TRBJ2-7; 9 nucleotides agree with TRBD1. The CDR3 extends over 15 amino acids. Germline V gives CDR1 MNHNY, CDR2 SVGAGI (reference sequence). Trimming took 5 bases from V and 3 from J; bases not matched to a gene: 8. The DNA for the CDR3 is TGTGCCAGCAGTCTCACCGGGACAGGGAACTACGAGCAGTACTTC. It specifies CASSLTGTGNYEQYF.

The chain uses TRBV10-3 and TRBJ2-3; 7 bases agree with TRBD2. V shed 4 bases and J 3 bases; nucleotides not matched to a gene: 7. Germline V gene sequence: CDR1 ENHRY, CDR2 SYGVKD. This CDR3 comprises 15 residues. CDR3 coding DNA: TGTGCCATCAGTGTTGAAGTGGGAGGGACAGATACGCAGTATTTT. Residues: CAISVEVGGTDTQYF.

V usage is TRBV4-1 and J usage is TRBJ2-7; D is unresolved. Germline-derived CDR1 and CDR2 are MGHRA and YSYEKL. This CDR3 has 13 amino acids. Trimming pared 0 bases from V and 3 bases from J, leaving 6 bases between. CDR3 in DNA: TGCGCCAGCAGCCAAGATGCAGACTACGAGCAGTACTTC. Protein: CASSQDADYEQYF.

This chain connects TRBV6-1 to TRBJ1-4; D unclear. The CDR3 spans 14 residues. V was pared by 1 base and J by 7 bases, with 10 bases between. CDR1 is MNHNS, CDR2 SASEGT, per germline. CDR3 DNA sequence: TGTGCCAGCAGTGAAGGCCGGAATTTTGAAAAACTGTTTTTT. Translated: CASSEGRNFEKLFF.

The chain joins TRBV13 to TRBJ2-5; TRBD2 matches 8 bases. Trimming cost V 1 base and J 1 base; bases outside gene matches: 2. Germline-derived CDR1 and CDR2 are PRHDT and FYEKMQ (reference sequence). This CDR3 comprises 15 residues. As DNA, the CDR3 is TGTGCCAGCAGCTTAGCGGGGGGGCTCCAAGAGACCCAGTACTTC. Protein: CASSLAGGLQETQYF. Full variable domain (remainder filled in from reference TRBV13 and TRBJ2-5): AAGVIQSPRHLIKEKRETATLKCYPIPRHDTVYWYQQGPGQDPQFLISFYEKMQSDKGSIPDRFSAQQFSDYHSELNMSSLELGDSALYFCASSLAGGLQETQYFGPGTRLLVL.

The chain uses TRBV4-3 and TRBJ2-1, with D tentatively TRBD1 (5 bases). V lost 2 bases, J lost 7 bases, and 15 bases lay in between. CDR3 size: 15 residues. Germline V lookup: CDR1 LGHNA, CDR2 YSLEER. The CDR3 DNA sequence: TGCGCCAGCAGCCAATTTAGGGGTGTTGGGAATGAGCAGTTCTTC. It encodes CASSQFRGVGNEQFF.

The gene calls are TRBV4-1 and TRBJ1-2; D remains unclear. Looked up from germline, CDR1 is MGHRA and CDR2 is YSYEKL. The CDR3 extends over 14 amino acids. The V gene lost 1 base and the J gene lost 0 bases, with 6 bases spanning the gap. The DNA for the CDR3 is TGCGCCAGCAGCCAAGGGCCGACTAACTATGGCTACACCTTC. It is translated as CASSQGPTNYGYTF.

J is TRBJ2-1 and V is TRBV27; possible D gene TRBD2, 6 bases. The germline CDR1 and CDR2 sequences are MNHEY and SMNVEV (reference sequence). The CDR3 runs 15 residues. Trimming took off 7 bases at V and 0 bases at J, with 13 bases between the two ends. DNA for the CDR3: TGTGCCAGCACCGGGACTCCGAGCTCCTACAATGAGCAGTTCTTC. It translates to CASTGTPSSYNEQFF.

The chain joins TRBV4-1 to TRBJ2-7; D may be TRBD2 (5 bases). The CDR3 consists of 12 residues. Trimming took 4 bases from V and 7 from J, leaving 11 bases between them. Germline CDR1 MGHRA, CDR2 YSYEKL. The CDR3 coding sequence is TGCGCCAGCAGCCCTGTATCGGGGGAGCAGTACTTC. Encoded protein: CASSPVSGEQYF.

This clone was detected a few times. The rearrangement links TRBV5-5 to TRBJ2-1; tentatively, D is TRBD2 (6 bases). This CDR3 comprises 14 residues. Germline CDR1 reads SGHKS; CDR2 reads YYEKEE (reference sequence). V was clipped by 6 bases and J by 0 bases, with 10 bases between them. CDR3 residues: CASKAGSSYNEQFF. The CDR3 DNA is TGTGCCAGCAAGGCGGGGAGCTCCTACAATGAGCAGTTCTTC. Full variable domain (rest looked up from reference TRBV5-5 and TRBJ2-1): DAGVTQSPTHLIKTRGQQVTLRCSPISGHKSVSWYQQVLGQGPQFIFQYYEKEERGRGNFPDRFSARQFPNYSSELNVNALLLGDSALYLCASKAGSSYNEQFFGPGTRLTVL.

The gene calls are TRBV11-3 and TRBJ2-1, with D possibly TRBD2 on 5 matching bases. Germline CDR1 is SGHNT and CDR2 is YENEEA. There are 13 residues in the CDR3. Deletions cut 0 bases from V and 7 bases from J, with 7 bases between. CDR3 sequence reads: CASSLDGGNEQFF. CDR3 bases: TGTGCCAGCAGCTTAGATGGCGGGAATGAGCAGTTCTTC.

This clone occurred once. This chain links TRBV4-1 with TRBJ1-4; TRBD1 matches at 9 bases. This CDR3 spans 17 amino acids. Losses at the gene ends were 4 bases for V and 7 bases for J; bases not matched to a gene: 13. The germline gives CDR1 MGHRA, CDR2 YSYEKL. The CDR3, as DNA: TGCGCCAGCAGCCGGTCTCGAGCCGGGACAGGGCGTGAAAAACTGTTTTTT. Residues: CASSRSRAGTGREKLFF.

V gene TRBV21-1 combines with J gene TRBJ1-5. TRBV21-1 is listed as a pseudogene. The CDR3 has 11 amino acids. CDR3 amino acids: CRGDSNQPQHF. The CDR3 DNA follows: TGTAGGGGAGACAGCAATCAGCCCCAGCATTTT.